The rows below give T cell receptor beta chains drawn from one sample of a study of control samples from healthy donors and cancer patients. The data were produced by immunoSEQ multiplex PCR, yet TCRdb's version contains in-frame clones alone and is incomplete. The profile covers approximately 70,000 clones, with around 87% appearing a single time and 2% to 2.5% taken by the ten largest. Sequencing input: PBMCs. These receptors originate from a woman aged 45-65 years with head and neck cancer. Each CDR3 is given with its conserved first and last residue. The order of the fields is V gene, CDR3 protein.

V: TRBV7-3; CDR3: CASSPGGYNEQFF
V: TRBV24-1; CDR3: CATADRVEGYTF
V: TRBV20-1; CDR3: CSATDGEVQYF
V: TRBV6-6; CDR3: CASSMGWGYQPQHF
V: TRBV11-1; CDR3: CASSATGQARQETQYF
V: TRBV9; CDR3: CASSPGGGSKGISGNTIYF
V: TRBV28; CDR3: CASSVNYGYTF
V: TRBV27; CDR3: CASSLSQGNYGYTF
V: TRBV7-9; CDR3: CASSPLKGPNSPLHF
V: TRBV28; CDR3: CASIRDTSNQPQHF
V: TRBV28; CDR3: CASSLKGQAAQPVETQYF
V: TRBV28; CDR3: CASSLSAQVNEKLFF
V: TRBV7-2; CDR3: CASSLAGGQPYGYTF
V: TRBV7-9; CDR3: CASSLAGISTDTQYF
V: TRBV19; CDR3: CASSRYRVGTNEKLFF
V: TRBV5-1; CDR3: CASSLGWGQGQETQYF
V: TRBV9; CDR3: CASRGGREDTIYF
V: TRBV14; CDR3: CASSTRGGSSEQFF
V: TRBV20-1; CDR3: CSASDVTGGDTEAFF
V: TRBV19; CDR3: CASSTPGGTEAFF
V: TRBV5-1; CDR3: CASSPTGADEKLFF
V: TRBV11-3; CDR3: CASSPGPGELFF
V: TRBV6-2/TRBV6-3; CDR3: CASSYSDRGDEQYF
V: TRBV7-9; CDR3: CASSLGSEQTQYF
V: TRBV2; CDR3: CASRVTSGGPYNEQFF
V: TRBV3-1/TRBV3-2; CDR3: CASSQSIAGNTIYF
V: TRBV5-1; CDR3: CASSFTLAGVPYEQYF
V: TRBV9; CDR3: CASSVGDSSSGANVLTF
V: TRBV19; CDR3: CASRRGQTSYEQYF
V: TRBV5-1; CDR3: CASSPIWGSGQNIQYF
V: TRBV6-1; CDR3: CASSEKRGSSYNEQFF
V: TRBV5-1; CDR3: CASSLTSNEQFF
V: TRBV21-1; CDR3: CASSKDEMAGTKVGNTEAFF
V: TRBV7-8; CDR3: CASSRMTGTVGTEAFF
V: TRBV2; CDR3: CASGTDENTGELFF
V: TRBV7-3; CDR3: CASSPGTGGTGANVLTF
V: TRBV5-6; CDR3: CASSFWTGLFYGYTF
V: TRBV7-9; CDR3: CASSRTGGETQYF
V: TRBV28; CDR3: CASRPGGAESPLHF
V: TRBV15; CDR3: CATSREGQGLDTEAFF
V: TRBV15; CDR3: CATSRSTGHGRGADYTF
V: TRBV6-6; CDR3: CASTFGQGSREQYF
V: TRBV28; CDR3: CASRTSGTYEQYF
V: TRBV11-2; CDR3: CASSQRLGVDEKLFF
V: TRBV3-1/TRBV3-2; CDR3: CASSHLSRRGAHETQYF
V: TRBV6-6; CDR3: CASSYAPGGGHNEQFF
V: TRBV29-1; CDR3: CSVEVPHRGLRTEAFF
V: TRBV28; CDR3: CASSLGTGINSPLHF
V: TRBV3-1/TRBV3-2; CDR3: CASGGTGSFTEAFF